The source of this T cell receptor beta chain is a study of blood T cells in healthy people across ages. General observations from the study: PBMCs went unsorted, and a conclusive naive versus antigen-experienced comparison was therefore prevented. It was held that the diversity estimates obtained from one million T cells were underestimates.

With a J-beta primer mix and a sample-barcoded 5' primer, a second PCR ran about 7 to 11 cycles. TCRdb fed the 5' RACE reads into MiXCR, producing one record per CDR3 protein. The sample includes some 800,000 distinct CDR3 sequences, 20% to 30% of them seen just once. V was shortened by 5 bases and J by 11 bases, with 7 bases between the two germline ends. Germline V gene sequence: CDR1 MNHNY, CDR2 SVGAGI (reference sequence). This CDR3 is 11 amino acids long. Remarks on this clonotype: Its antigen is not known.

The same specimen was also included in a second study, on T cells of mothers and their children. That source adds: Roughly six children and their three healthy Caucasian mothers were the donors. At approximately 1.4 ug per 15 ul, all of the extracted RNA went into cDNA synthesis.

This receptor was identified in a boy aged 5-17 years in good health. The rearrangement links TRBV6-6 to TRBJ1-6, with D unclear. The sample taken for sequencing was blood. For the CDR3, the DNA is TGTGCCAGCAGTCTCGGGGCACCCCTCCACTTT. Protein sequence: CASSLGAPLHF.